This T cell receptor beta chain was recovered during a study of a mutant IDH1 vaccine in newly diagnosed glioma. CDR1 is SGDLS and CDR2 is YYNGEE in the germline V gene. CDR3 length equals 14 residues. Concerning this clone itself: The antigen remains unidentified. The germline gene is not matched at one end of the junction; a read error may be the cause.

The time point is: week 23, last vaccination. Vaccination comprised doses that each held 300 ug of mutant IDH1 20-mer peptide, plus topical imiquimod. The data were produced by immunoSEQ multiplex PCR, yet TCRdb's version contains in-frame clones alone and is incomplete. Among around 80,000 clones listed, around 85% were seen once. V is TRBV9 and J is TRBJ1-3, with 10 bases matching TRBD1. This clonotype was sampled from a woman aged 45 to 65 with glioma. The source material was PBMCs, sampled from a glioma patient whose treatment included an IDH1 peptide vaccine. The CDR3 is CASSVGTGVDRADF. CDR3 DNA: TGTGCCAGCAGCGTTGGGACAGGGGTTGACCGGGCGGATTTT.